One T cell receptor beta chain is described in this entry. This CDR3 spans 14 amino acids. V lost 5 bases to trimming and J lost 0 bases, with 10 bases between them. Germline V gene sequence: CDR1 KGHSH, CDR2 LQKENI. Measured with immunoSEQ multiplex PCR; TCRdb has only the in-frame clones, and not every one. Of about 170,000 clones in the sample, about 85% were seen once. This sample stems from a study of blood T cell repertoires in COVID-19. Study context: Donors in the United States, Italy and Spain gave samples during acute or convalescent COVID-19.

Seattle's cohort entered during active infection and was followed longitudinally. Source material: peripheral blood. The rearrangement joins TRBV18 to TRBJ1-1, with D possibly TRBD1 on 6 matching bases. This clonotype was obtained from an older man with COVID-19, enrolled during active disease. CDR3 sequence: CASSETGMNTEAFF. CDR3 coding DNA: TGTGCCAGCTCAGAGACAGGCATGAACACTGAAGCTTTCTTT.